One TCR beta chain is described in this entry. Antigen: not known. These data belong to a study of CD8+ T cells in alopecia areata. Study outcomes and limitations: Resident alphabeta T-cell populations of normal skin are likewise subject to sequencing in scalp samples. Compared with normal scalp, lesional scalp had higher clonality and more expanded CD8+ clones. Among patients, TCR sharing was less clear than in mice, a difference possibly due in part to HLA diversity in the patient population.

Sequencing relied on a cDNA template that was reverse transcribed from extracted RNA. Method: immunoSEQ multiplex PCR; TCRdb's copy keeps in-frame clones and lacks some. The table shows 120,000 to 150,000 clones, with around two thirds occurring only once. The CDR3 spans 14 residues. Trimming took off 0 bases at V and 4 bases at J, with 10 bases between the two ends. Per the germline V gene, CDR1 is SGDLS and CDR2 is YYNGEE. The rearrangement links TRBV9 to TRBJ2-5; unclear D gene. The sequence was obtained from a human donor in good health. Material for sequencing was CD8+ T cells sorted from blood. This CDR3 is CASSVEASRETQYF. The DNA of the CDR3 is TGTGCCAGCAGCGTAGAGGCCAGTAGAGAGACCCAGTACTTC.